The next 32 T cell receptor beta chains were all read from a single sample in a study of technical replicates of blood from a few donors. Some clones are missing from TCRdb's copy, which holds only in-frame ones; the method was immunoSEQ multiplex PCR. The table has around 90,000 clones, approximately 94% seen once; the top ten hold about 0.39%. Sequencing was done on a sample of T cells isolated from PBMCs. All receptors come from a human donor in good health.

The chain is built from TRBV6-5 and TRBJ2-3, with 8 nucleotides matching TRBD1. V lost 5 bases to trimming and J lost 7 bases; unmatched junction nucleotides: 11. Germline values: CDR1 MNHEY, CDR2 SVGAGI. This CDR3 contains 15 residues. As DNA, the CDR3 is TGTGCCAGCAGTCGGGATGGACAGGGTGCGAATACGCAGTATTTT. Amino acid sequence: CASSRDGQGANTQYF.

The rearrangement links TRBV5-6 to TRBJ2-7; TRBD1 agrees at 10 bases. The CDR3 spans 17 residues. Trimming at V came to 3 bases and at J to 0 bases, leaving 9 bases not matched to a gene. Germline V lookup: CDR1 SGHDT, CDR2 YYEEEE. This CDR3 reads CASSSPGQGINSYEQYF. The CDR3 DNA follows: TGTGCCAGCAGCTCACCGGGACAGGGGATTAACTCCTACGAGCAGTACTTC.

This chain connects TRBV5-1 to TRBJ2-7; TRBD2 agrees at 7 bases. Germline CDR1 SGHRS, CDR2 YFSETQ. Germline trimming cut 0 bases from V and 3 bases from J; bases unmatched to any gene: 9. The CDR3 contains 16 residues. The CDR3 is CASSLGQYSGHYEQYF. The CDR3 nucleotides are TGCGCCAGCAGCTTGGGGCAGTATAGCGGGCACTACGAGCAGTACTTC.

The rearrangement links TRBV7-8 to TRBJ1-1, with D possibly TRBD1 on 5 matching bases. V was cut by 6 bases and J by 4 bases, with 15 bases left in between. Germline assignment: CDR1 SGHVS and CDR2 FQNEAQ. This CDR3 comprises 14 residues. This CDR3 reads CASSFQGQGTEAFF. CDR3 bases: TGTGCCAGCAGTTTTCAGGGTCAGGGCACTGAAGCTTTCTTT.

The CDR3, as DNA: TGTGCCAGCAGTTTCGCGAACTCTGGAAACACCATATATTTT. This encodes CASSFANSGNTIYF. V usage is TRBV28 and J usage is TRBJ1-3, with D unclear. The CDR3 is made up of 14 amino acids. CDR1 and CDR2 (germline): MDHEN, SYDVKM. Trimming shortened V by 3 bases and J by 0 bases, and 6 bases separated the two germline ends.

The chain combines TRBV9 with TRBJ2-7; possibly TRBD1 for D (6 bases). The length of the CDR3 is 15 residues. V dropped 0 bases and J dropped 5 bases, with 15 bases sitting between them. CDR1 is SGDLS and CDR2 is YYNGEE in the germline V gene. In DNA form, the CDR3 reads TGTGCCAGCAGCGTAGATAATACAGGGTTGAACGAGCAGTACTTC. Translation: CASSVDNTGLNEQYF.

The genes are TRBV9 and TRBJ2-1; 11 positions match TRBD2. Looked up from germline, CDR1 is SGDLS and CDR2 is YYNGEE. This CDR3 has 18 residues. J gave up 8 bases and V 1 base, and 14 bases lay outside the gene matches. The CDR3 spells CASSVTPLAGGWTDEQFF. The CDR3 bases are TGTGCCAGCAGCGTAACTCCCCTAGCGGGAGGCTGGACGGATGAGCAGTTCTTC.

The chain is built from TRBV5-1 and TRBJ2-7; a possible D gene is TRBD2 (6 bases). The V and J ends lost 4 bases and 6 bases respectively, with 14 bases between them. The germline gives CDR1 SGHRS, CDR2 YFSETQ. This CDR3 is 13 amino acids long. The CDR3 reads CASSTPGRSEQYF. DNA for the CDR3: TGCGCCAGCAGCACTCCGGGGAGGAGCGAGCAGTACTTC.

This clone was counted only a few times. The CDR3 nucleotides read TGTGCCAGCAGCGTACAGGGAGGGGTAGCTTTCTTT. It translates to CASSVQGGVAFF. The chain joins TRBV9 to TRBJ1-1, with a weak D call TRBD1 (5 bases). With 1 base removed from V and 10 bases from J, the gap between germline ends came to 11 bases. This CDR3 comprises 12 residues. Germline assignment: CDR1 SGDLS and CDR2 YYNGEE.

The chain recombines TRBV7-3 with TRBJ2-5; TRBD1 aligns across 9 bases. J gave up 4 bases and V 6 bases, and 6 bases lay outside the gene matches. The CDR3 extends over 14 amino acids. Germline V gene data show CDR1 as SGHTA and CDR2 as FQGTGA. The CDR3 nucleotides read TGTGCCAGCAGTGTCACAGGGGGCCGAGAGACCCAGTACTTC. Its protein is CASSVTGGRETQYF.

This chain's CDR3 is CASSLDRVVGYTF. The CDR3 region has the DNA TGTGCCAGCAGTTTGGACAGGGTTGTTGGCTACACCTTC. The chain has TRBV6-5 and TRBJ1-2; 8 bases are shared with TRBD1. The CDR3 has 13 residues. In germline, CDR1 is MNHEY, CDR2 SVGAGI. With V trimmed by 4 bases and J by 7 bases, 5 bases remained unmatched.

The chain's CDR3 is CASSLQGSAETQYF. The CDR3 region has the DNA TGCGCCAGCAGCCTACAGGGTTCTGCGGAGACCCAGTACTTC. The V call is TRBV4-1, the J call TRBJ2-5; TRBD1 is a possible D gene (6 bases). From germline, CDR1 is MGHRA and CDR2 YSYEKL. This CDR3 region has 14 residues. Trimming removed 4 bases at V and 5 bases at J, with 14 bases between.

The rearrangement links TRBV27 to TRBJ1-5, with 7 bases identical to TRBD1. J lost 9 bases, V lost 10 bases, and 21 bases had no gene match. This CDR3 is 16 amino acids long. Germline V gene sequence: CDR1 MNHEY, CDR2 SMNVEV (reference sequence). As DNA, the CDR3 is TGTGCCACCATGGAGGCGACAGGGAAACTAGTTTGGCCCCAGCATTTT. This codes for CATMEATGKLVWPQHF.

The V gene is TRBV19, the J gene TRBJ1-5, with TRBD1 as a possible D gene (5 bases). Germline loops: CDR1 LNHDA, CDR2 SQIVND (reference sequence). The CDR3 length is 15 residues. The germline V and J ends were trimmed by 6 bases and 1 base, with 13 bases remaining between them. The CDR3, as DNA: TGTGCCAGTAGCACTTTACAGGAGAGCAATCAGCCCCAGCATTTT. It is translated as CASSTLQESNQPQHF. Full variable domain (missing parts from reference TRBV19 and TRBJ1-5): DGGITQSPKYLFRKEGQNVTLSCEQNLNHDAMYWYRQDPGQGLRLIYYSQIVNDFQKGDIAEGYSVSREKKESFPLTVTSAQKNPTAFYLCASSTLQESNQPQHFGDGTRLSIL.

The V and J genes are TRBV30 and TRBJ2-7, with 7 bases that match TRBD2. With 1 base clipped from V and 4 bases from J, the junction kept 7 bases outside the gene matches. This CDR3 region has 14 residues. In germline, CDR1 is GTSNPN, CDR2 SVGIG (reference sequence). The CDR3 DNA reads as TGTGCCTGGAGTGACCTAGCGGCCTTTTACGAGCAGTACTTC. It encodes CAWSDLAAFYEQYF.

The chain combines TRBV10-3 with TRBJ2-3; D may be TRBD1 (5 bases). V was shortened by 4 bases and J by 3 bases, with 11 bases between the two germline ends. Germline loops: CDR1 ENHRY, CDR2 SYGVKD. The CDR3 is 14 residues long. The CDR3 DNA reads TGTGCCATCAGTGTATCAGGGTGGACAGATACGCAGTATTTT. This translates into CAISVSGWTDTQYF.

The V gene is TRBV6-4, the J gene TRBJ2-7; no clear D gene. Germline-derived CDR1 and CDR2 are MRHNA and SNTAGT. The CDR3 runs to 10 residues. Trimming cost V 7 bases and J 5 bases, with 6 bases left between them. CDR3 bases: TGTGCCAGCATAGAGGACGAGCAGTACTTC. Encoded protein: CASIEDEQYF.

This clone was counted once. Written as DNA, the CDR3 is TGCAGCGTTGCGGAGGGACTTTATGGCTACACCTTC. Protein: CSVAEGLYGYTF. The V gene is TRBV29-1, the J gene TRBJ1-2; D perhaps matches TRBD1 (5 bases). The CDR3 is 12 amino acids. V was shortened by 4 bases and J by 5 bases, with 11 bases between the two germline ends. CDR1 and CDR2 from the germline V gene are SQVTM and ANQGSEA.

This sequence joins TRBV2 and TRBJ2-7; 8 bases match TRBD2. The V gene's germline CDR1 is SNHLY and CDR2 FYNNEI. Unmatched junction bases numbered 17, after V lost 7 bases and J lost 9 bases. This CDR3 spans 15 amino acids. CDR3 DNA sequence: TGTGCCAGCACTACCCACCTGGGACTAGTCGACGGGCAGTACTTC. It specifies CASTTHLGLVDGQYF.

Only one count was recorded for this clone. CDR3 sequence reads: CATSRAGKQETQYF. CDR3 in DNA: TGTGCCACCAGCAGAGCAGGGAAACAAGAGACCCAGTACTTC. V usage is TRBV15 and J usage is TRBJ2-5; D might be TRBD1 (5 bases). The CDR3 extends over 14 amino acids. Germline assignment: CDR1 LNHNV and CDR2 YYDKDF (reference sequence). V shed 1 base and J shed 2 bases, with 8 bases lying between them.

The chain carries TRBV5-4 and TRBJ1-1; D perhaps matches TRBD1 (5 bases). The CDR3 covers 13 residues. Per the germline V gene, CDR1 is SGHNT and CDR2 is YYREEE (reference sequence). Trimming removed 0 bases at V and 6 bases at J, with 9 bases between. The CDR3 is CASSLEVGPEAFF. The CDR3 DNA follows: TGTGCCAGCAGCTTGGAAGTGGGGCCTGAAGCTTTCTTT.

The chain has TRBV5-6 and TRBJ2-7, with D uncertain. V was clipped by 0 bases and J by 1 base, with 11 bases between them. The CDR3 has 15 residues. Per germline, CDR1 SGHDT and CDR2 YYEEEE. The CDR3: CASSLAASGSYEQYF. The CDR3 DNA sequence: TGTGCCAGCAGCTTGGCCGCATCAGGTTCCTACGAGCAGTACTTC. Together with reference TRBV5-6 and TRBJ2-7, the CDR3 gives the full variable domain: DAGVTQSPTHLIKTRGQQVTLRCSPKSGHDTVSWYQQALGQGPQFIFQYYEEEERQRGNFPDRFSGHQFPNYSSELNVNALLLGDSALYLCASSLAASGSYEQYFGPGTRLTVT.

This clone is a singleton in its sample. This chain uses TRBV18 with TRBJ1-3; D gene ambiguous. V lost 2 bases to trimming and J lost 2 bases, with 13 bases between them. Germline CDR1 and CDR2: KGHSH and LQKENI. The CDR3 has 16 residues. The chain's CDR3 is CASSPRGLSAGNTIYF. CDR3 DNA: TGTGCCAGCTCACCAAGAGGACTTTCTGCTGGAAACACCATATATTTT.

The rearrangement links TRBV2 to TRBJ1-5; perhaps TRBD1 as D (6 bases). Per the germline V gene, CDR1 is SNHLY and CDR2 is FYNNEI. The CDR3 spans 19 residues. Trimming removed 0 bases at V and 0 bases at J, with 18 bases between. The CDR3 sequence is CASSEAGTRSPYSNQPQHF. Written as DNA, the CDR3 is TGTGCCAGCAGTGAAGCAGGGACACGCTCACCATATAGCAATCAGCCCCAGCATTTT.

The CDR3 coding sequence is TGCGCCAGCGGATACCGGGACAGGGAGAACACTGAAGCTTTCTTT. Translated: CASGYRDRENTEAFF. This rearrangement joins TRBV5-1 to TRBJ1-1; TRBD1 matches at 9 bases. The CDR3 length is 15 residues. Per the germline V gene, CDR1 is SGHRS and CDR2 is YFSETQ. Unmatched junction bases numbered 8, after V lost 7 bases and J lost 1 base.

V is TRBV27 and J is TRBJ2-5; D is undetermined. The germline CDR1 and CDR2 sequences are MNHEY and SMNVEV (reference sequence). The V end was cut by 6 bases, the J end by 9 bases, with 11 bases between. CDR3 size: 11 residues. Written as DNA, the CDR3 is TGTGCCAGCAGACAGCAAGGTGCCCAGTACTTC. This encodes CASRQQGAQYF.

This chain connects TRBV28 to TRBJ2-7; D might be TRBD2 (5 bases). CDR1 and CDR2 (germline): MDHEN, SYDVKM. Trimming took 6 bases from V and 0 from J, leaving 9 bases between them. CDR3 length equals 13 residues. The CDR3 reads CASRDSSSYEQYF. The CDR3 region has the DNA TGTGCCAGCAGGGACTCTAGCTCCTACGAGCAGTACTTC.

V gene TRBV9 combines with J gene TRBJ2-7; D possibly corresponds to TRBD2 (6 bases). V lost 2 bases to trimming and J lost 5 bases, with 17 bases between them. CDR1 and CDR2 (germline): SGDLS, YYNGEE. The CDR3 totals 15 residues. The CDR3 protein is CASSVSGVDVDEQYF. The CDR3 region has the DNA TGTGCCAGCAGCGTTAGCGGAGTAGATGTGGACGAGCAGTACTTC.

The CDR3 spells CSVEDFNYEQYF. DNA of the CDR3: TGCAGCGTTGAGGACTTTAACTACGAGCAGTACTTC. The rearrangement uses TRBV29-1 and TRBJ2-7; D is perhaps TRBD2 (5 bases). V was pared by 3 bases and J by 3 bases, with 9 bases between. Germline values: CDR1 SQVTM, CDR2 ANQGSEA. The CDR3 length is 12 residues.

The CDR3 nucleotides read TGCAGCGTTGAGGGGGGTAATACGGACTACGAGCAGTACTTC. This encodes CSVEGGNTDYEQYF. V is TRBV29-1 and J is TRBJ2-7, with D possibly TRBD2 on 6 matching bases. CDR3 length: 14 residues. Germline V lookup: CDR1 SQVTM, CDR2 ANQGSEA. V shed 3 bases and J shed 3 bases, with 15 bases lying between them.

V gene TRBV27 combines with J gene TRBJ1-2, with a tentative D call TRBD1 (6 bases). V gave up 2 bases and J gave up 10 bases, with 20 bases separating them. The CDR3 covers 15 residues. Germline CDR1 is MNHEY and CDR2 is SMNVEV (reference sequence). CDR3 amino acids: CASSLRTLDSSSYTF. The CDR3 nucleotides read TGTGCCAGCAGTTTACGGACTTTGGACAGCTCCTCCTACACCTTC.

This chain connects TRBV27 to TRBJ2-1; maybe TRBD2 (6 bases). Trimming removed 4 bases from V and 4 bases from J, with 17 bases in between. From germline, CDR1 is MNHEY and CDR2 SMNVEV (reference sequence). CDR3 length equals 16 residues. The CDR3 reads CASSYRTGEMYNEQFF. CDR3 in DNA: TGTGCCAGCAGTTACCGTACGGGAGAAATGTACAATGAGCAGTTCTTC.